This record concerns one T cell receptor beta chain sequence. Some clones are missing from TCRdb's copy, which holds only in-frame ones; the method was immunoSEQ multiplex PCR. The top ten clones hold about 2.1% of a sample with 75,000 to 95,000 clones, roughly 91% of them seen once. This sample stems from a study of OX40 agonist ivuxolimab in advanced cancers. Germline trimming cut 4 bases from V and 5 bases from J; bases unmatched to any gene: 8. Germline CDR1 reads MDHEN; CDR2 reads SYDVKM. The CDR3 contains 15 residues. This chain connects TRBV28 to TRBJ1-2; 9 bases line up with TRBD1. This sample comprised CD4+ or CD8+ T cells sorted from blood, obtained in a trial of the OX40 agonist ivuxolimab. This receptor was identified in an adult with an advanced solid tumor such as melanoma, head and neck, liver or kidney cancer. CDR3 in amino acids: CASSSPGQGGYGYTF. In DNA, the CDR3 is TGTGCCAGCAGTTCCCCGGGACAGGGCGGATATGGCTACACCTTC.